This TCR beta chain was retrieved from a study of blood T cell repertoires in COVID-19. This clone was observed a single time. Original analysis: Nucleated cell number was recorded as an estimate derived from reference gene primer amplification. The table came from immunoSEQ multiplex PCR; TCRdb's copy has only in-frame clones and leaves some out. That table furnishes V, J and clone size, whereas the DNA furnished D and trimming. The sample shows tens of thousands of clones, about 92% of them seen only once. The V end lost 3 bases, the J end lost 6 bases, and 8 bases lay between the germline ends. The CDR3 runs to 12 residues. Looked up from germline, CDR1 is KGHSH and CDR2 is LQKENI. It was during active infection that Seattle patients were enrolled and then longitudinally followed.

The receptor comes from a man aged 45-65 years with COVID-19, enrolled during active disease. This chain uses TRBV18 with TRBJ1-2; D is unclear. The sample consisted of peripheral blood. The CDR3 here is CASSPERDGYTF. CDR3 bases: TGTGCCAGCTCACCGGAGAGGGATGGCTACACCTTC.